This T cell receptor (beta chain) was sequenced in a study of T cell changes during pregnancy in multiple sclerosis. V was shortened by 4 bases and J by 3 bases, with 12 bases between the two germline ends. The CDR3 extends over 15 amino acids. The germline V gene encodes CDR1 LNHDA and CDR2 SQIVND (reference sequence). Generated by immunoSEQ multiplex PCR, the TCRdb table keeps only in-frame clones and is missing some. The sample has just under 35,000 clones; approximately 91% are singletons. The source is a female donor in good health, enrolled as a control in a pregnancy study. This chain connects TRBV19 to TRBJ2-2; no clear D. This specimen consisted of peripheral blood, obtained in the second trimester of pregnancy. The CDR3, as DNA: TGTGCCAGTAGTACCTCTCCCGGTTACACCGGGGAGCTGTTTTTT. Translation: CASSTSPGYTGELFF.